The T cell receptor beta chain under discussion was sequenced for a study of regulatory T cells in long-lasting Graves disease. The time point denotes: newly diagnosed GD, antithyroid drugs for less than 3 months. The TCR library was prepared using RNA isolated from PBMCs. Germline loops: CDR1 SNHLY, CDR2 FYNNEI. V dropped 3 bases and J dropped 2 bases, with 14 bases sitting between them. This CDR3 is 15 amino acids long. Sequencing libraries for TCR beta were prepared with iRepertoire HTBI primers and Arm-PCR of CDR3 regions. TCRdb analysed the multiplex PCR reads with MiXCR anew, one entry per CDR3 protein. Found here are 400,000 to 500,000 distinct CDR3 sequences, approximately 15% of them singletons; the top ten hold over 7%. This clonotype was observed many times. This sample also appeared in a second study, on T cells in Graves' hyperthyroidism and ophthalmopathy. That paper adds: The model's output predicted ophthalmopathy at a median of around 6.9 months prior to onset.

The rearrangement links TRBV2 to TRBJ2-7, with a weak D call TRBD2 (5 bases). This receptor was identified in a woman aged 40 to 50 with Graves disease. The sample in question was peripheral blood mononuclear cells (PBMCs), obtained at new diagnosis, from a patient treated with antithyroid drugs. In DNA form, the CDR3 reads TGTGCCAGCAGTGATGGTGCTAGCCGAACCTACGAGCAGTACTTC. Translation gives CASSDGASRTYEQYF.